Below, 15 T cell receptor beta chains from the same sample are listed, as sequenced in a study of T cell responses to AZD1222 COVID-19 vaccine. Produced via immunoSEQ multiplex PCR; TCRdb's table is partial and in-frame only. The sample lists about 150,000 clones, around 90% occurring once. This specimen was peripheral blood, taken 28 days after the second AZD1222 dose. The receptors shown here come from an adult who received the AZD1222 COVID-19 vaccine.

The gene calls are TRBV24-1 and TRBJ1-2; 7 positions match TRBD1. The germline V gene encodes CDR1 KGHDR and CDR2 SFDVKD. The CDR3 extends over 14 amino acids. V shed 4 bases, J shed 7 bases, and the junction held 8 bases outside the gene matches. Here the CDR3 reads CATSDVNRGGGYTF. Written as DNA, the CDR3 is TGTGCCACCAGTGACGTTAACAGGGGTGGTGGCTACACCTTC.

The chain has TRBV11-3 and TRBJ1-1; D is possibly TRBD1 (5 bases). CDR3 size: 16 residues. V was clipped by 1 base and J by 3 bases, with 15 bases between them. CDR1 SGHNT and CDR2 YENEEA come from the germline V gene. CDR3 amino acids: CASSLGTWSGDTEAFF. CDR3 sequence (DNA): TGTGCCAGCAGCTTAGGTACCTGGTCGGGGGACACTGAAGCTTTCTTT.

The chain is built from TRBV5-1 and TRBJ2-5, with D possibly TRBD2 on 6 matching bases. CDR3 length: 14 amino acids. V was trimmed by 6 bases and J by 5 bases, leaving 17 bases between them. Looked up from germline, CDR1 is SGHRS and CDR2 is YFSETQ. The DNA for the CDR3 is TGCGCCAGCACCATTAACTCGGGGGACGAGACCCAGTACTTC. This gives the protein CASTINSGDETQYF. The complete variable domain, with remaining parts taken from reference TRBV5-1 and TRBJ2-5, reads KAGVTQTPRYLIKTRGQQVTLSCSPISGHRSVSWYQQTPGQGLQFLFEYFSETQRNKGNFPGRFSGRQFSNSRSEMNVSTLELGDSALYLCASTINSGDETQYFGPGTRLLVL.

This clone was observed a single time. The gene calls are TRBV4-1 and TRBJ1-4, with 7 bases matching TRBD1. Germline loops: CDR1 MGHRA, CDR2 YSYEKL. There are 16 residues in the CDR3. The ends lost 2 bases at V and 5 bases at J; junction bases unmatched: 8. CDR3 sequence (DNA): TGCGCCAGCAGCCAATCGGGACAGCCTTCGAATGAAAAACTGTTTTTT. It specifies CASSQSGQPSNEKLFF.

V gene TRBV2 combines with J gene TRBJ1-2, with 9 nucleotides matching TRBD1. This CDR3 is 13 amino acids long. Germline CDR1 SNHLY, CDR2 FYNNEI. The junction had 6 bases not matched to a gene; V was cut back by 7 bases and J by 6 bases. CDR3 bases: TGTGCCAGCAATTTAGGGACAGGGAATGGCTACACCTTC. It codes for CASNLGTGNGYTF.

The chain couples TRBV5-1 to TRBJ2-2, with D perhaps matching TRBD1 (5 bases). The V end lost 5 bases, the J end lost 4 bases, and 15 bases lay between the germline ends. The CDR3 sequence is 15 residues long. Germline CDR1 and CDR2: SGHRS and YFSETQ. CDR3 nucleotide sequence: TGCGCCAGCAGTCCTCAGGGCCTGGGCACCGGGGAGCTGTTTTTT. Translating it yields CASSPQGLGTGELFF.

The V gene is TRBV5-5, the J gene TRBJ1-5; unclear D gene. The CDR3 length is 12 residues. Per germline, CDR1 SGHKS and CDR2 YYEKEE (reference sequence). Trimming removed 2 bases from V and 7 bases from J, with 7 bases in between. Written as DNA, the CDR3 is TGTGCCAGCAGCTTCCCCAACCAGCCCCAGCATTTT. This sequence encodes CASSFPNQPQHF.

The chain employs TRBV19 and TRBJ1-2, with D perhaps TRBD1 (6 bases). The length of the CDR3 is 15 residues. V was shortened by 7 bases and J by 6 bases, with 21 bases between the two germline ends. Per the germline V gene, CDR1 is LNHDA and CDR2 is SQIVND (reference sequence). In nucleotides, the CDR3 is TGTGCCAGTAACACGAGGAGAGGGGGGATTGATGGCTACACCTTC. It translates to CASNTRRGGIDGYTF.

This clone has only one observation. This chain links TRBV30 with TRBJ1-3, with D hard to call. The CDR3 extends over 16 amino acids. CDR1 is GTSNPN, CDR2 SVGIG, per germline (reference sequence). V shed 2 bases and J shed 2 bases, with 16 bases lying between them. In DNA, the CDR3 is TGTGCCTGGAGTAAAGCATACGCAGGCCCTGGAAACACCATATATTTT. Amino acid sequence: CAWSKAYAGPGNTIYF.

The chain links TRBV30 to TRBJ2-7; possible D gene TRBD1, 5 bases. Germline CDR1 and CDR2: GTSNPN and SVGIG (reference sequence). V lost 0 bases and J 2 bases, leaving 8 bases between the germline ends. This CDR3 contains 13 residues. CDR3 coding DNA: TGTGCCTGGAGTGTCGACAGTACCTACGAGCAGTACTTC. Protein sequence: CAWSVDSTYEQYF.

The gene calls are TRBV10-1 and TRBJ2-1, with 14 bases aligning to TRBD2. This CDR3 is 17 amino acids long. J gave up 5 bases and V 3 bases, and 6 bases lay outside the gene matches. Germline CDR1 WNHNN, CDR2 SYGVQD (reference sequence). CDR3 nucleotide sequence: TGCGCCAGCAGTGACCCGGGACTAGCGGGAGCACACAATGAGCAGTTCTTC. This sequence encodes CASSDPGLAGAHNEQFF.

This chain uses TRBV10-2 with TRBJ1-5; D is unresolved. Germline V gives CDR1 WSHSY, CDR2 SAAADI. The V gene lost 2 bases and the J gene lost 3 bases, with 8 bases spanning the gap. The CDR3 sequence is 14 residues long. CDR3 sequence reads: CASSEDTFNQPQHF. In DNA form, the CDR3 reads TGCGCCAGCAGTGAGGACACGTTCAATCAGCCCCAGCATTTT.

The chain joins TRBV15 to TRBJ2-7; D not resolved. Trimming pared 3 bases from V and 2 bases from J, leaving 14 bases between. This CDR3 is 15 amino acids long. The V gene's germline CDR1 is LNHNV and CDR2 YYDKDF (reference sequence). The CDR3: CATSRGGAAAYEQYF. CDR3 bases: TGTGCCACCAGCAGGGGCGGTGCTGCCGCCTACGAGCAGTACTTC.

This chain links TRBV27 with TRBJ2-1; the D is unclear. V dropped 4 bases and J dropped 3 bases, with 16 bases sitting between them. The germline CDR1 and CDR2 sequences are MNHEY and SMNVEV (reference sequence). The CDR3 contains 16 residues. The CDR3 DNA is TGTGCCAGCAGTTCGGTCAATCGTCCTGGCTACAATGAGCAGTTCTTC. It encodes CASSSVNRPGYNEQFF.

J is TRBJ2-3 and V is TRBV14, with 7 bases fitting TRBD1. The ends lost 0 bases at V and 5 bases at J; junction bases unmatched: 14. CDR1 is SGHDN and CDR2 is FVKESK in the germline V gene. This CDR3 is 18 amino acids long. As DNA, the CDR3 is TGTGCCAGCAGCCAAGAAGGGGGCAGCCCCTGGCTAGGAGATACGCAGTATTTT. Translated, it gives CASSQEGGSPWLGDTQYF. Full variable domain (remainder filled in from reference TRBV14 and TRBJ2-3): EAGVTQFPSHSVIEKGQTVTLRCDPISGHDNLYWYRRVMGKEIKFLLHFVKESKQDESGMPNNRFLAERTGGTYSTLKVQPAELEDSGVYFCASSQEGGSPWLGDTQYFGPGTRLTVL.